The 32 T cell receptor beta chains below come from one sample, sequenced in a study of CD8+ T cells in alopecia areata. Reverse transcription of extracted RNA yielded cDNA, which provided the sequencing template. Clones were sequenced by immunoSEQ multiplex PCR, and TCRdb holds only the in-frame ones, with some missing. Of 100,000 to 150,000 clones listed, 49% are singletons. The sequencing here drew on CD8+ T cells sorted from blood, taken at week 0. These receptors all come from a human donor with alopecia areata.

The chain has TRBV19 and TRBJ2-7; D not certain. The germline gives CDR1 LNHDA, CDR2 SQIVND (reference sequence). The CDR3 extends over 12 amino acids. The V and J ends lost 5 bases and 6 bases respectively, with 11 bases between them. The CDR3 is CASSALPGEQYF. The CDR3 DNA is TGTGCCAGTAGTGCCCTACCGGGCGAGCAGTACTTC.

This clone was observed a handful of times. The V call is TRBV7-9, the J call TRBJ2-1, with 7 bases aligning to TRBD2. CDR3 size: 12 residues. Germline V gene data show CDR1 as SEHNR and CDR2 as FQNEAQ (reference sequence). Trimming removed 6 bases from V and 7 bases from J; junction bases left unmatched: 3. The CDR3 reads CASSPGGNEQFF. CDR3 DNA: TGTGCCAGCAGTCCCGGGGGGAATGAGCAGTTCTTC.

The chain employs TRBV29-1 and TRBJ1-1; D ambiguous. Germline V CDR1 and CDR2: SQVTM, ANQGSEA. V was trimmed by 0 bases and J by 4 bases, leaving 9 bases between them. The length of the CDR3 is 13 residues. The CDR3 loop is CSVEDPGSTEAFF. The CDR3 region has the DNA TGCAGCGTTGAAGATCCTGGCAGCACTGAAGCTTTCTTT.

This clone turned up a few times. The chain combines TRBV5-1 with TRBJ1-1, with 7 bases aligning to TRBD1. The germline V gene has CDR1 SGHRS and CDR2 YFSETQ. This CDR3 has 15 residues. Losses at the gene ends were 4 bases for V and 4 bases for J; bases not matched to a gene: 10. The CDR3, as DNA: TGCGCCAGCAGCGTTACGACAGGGAGGTCCACTGAAGCTTTCTTT. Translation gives CASSVTTGRSTEAFF.

The CDR3 protein is CSVEETLTYGYTF. CDR3 DNA sequence: TGCAGCGTTGAAGAGACATTGACATATGGCTACACCTTC. This chain uses TRBV29-1 with TRBJ1-2; no definite D call. This CDR3 is 13 amino acids long. V was cut by 0 bases and J by 5 bases, with 10 bases left in between. Germline loops: CDR1 SQVTM, CDR2 ANQGSEA.

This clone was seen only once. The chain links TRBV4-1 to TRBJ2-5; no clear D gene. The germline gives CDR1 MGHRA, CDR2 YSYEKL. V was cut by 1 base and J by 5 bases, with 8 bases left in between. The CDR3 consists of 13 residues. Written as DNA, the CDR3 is TGCGCCAGCAGCCAAGGGCTTTTGGAGACCCAGTACTTC. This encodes CASSQGLLETQYF.

The DNA of the CDR3 is TGCGCCAGCAGCCAGCTCTTGGAACCCAATCAGCCCCAGCATTTT. Its protein is CASSQLLEPNQPQHF. V is TRBV4-3 and J is TRBJ1-5; D remains unclear. CDR1 and CDR2 from the germline V gene are LGHNA and YSLEER. The CDR3 runs to 15 residues. The V end lost 3 bases, the J end lost 3 bases, and 12 bases lay between the germline ends.

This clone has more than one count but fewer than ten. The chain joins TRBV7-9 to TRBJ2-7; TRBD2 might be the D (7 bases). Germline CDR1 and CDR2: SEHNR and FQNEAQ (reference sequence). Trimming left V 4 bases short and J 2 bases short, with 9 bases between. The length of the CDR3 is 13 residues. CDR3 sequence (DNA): TGTGCCAGCAGCTGGGGGGGCCCCTACGAGCAGTACTTC. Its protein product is CASSWGGPYEQYF.

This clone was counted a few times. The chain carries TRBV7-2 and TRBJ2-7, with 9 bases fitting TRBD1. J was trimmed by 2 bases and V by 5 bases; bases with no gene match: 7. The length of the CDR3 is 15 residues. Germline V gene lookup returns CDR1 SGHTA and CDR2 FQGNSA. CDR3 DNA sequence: TGTGCCAGCAGCCCATCCGGGACAGGGACCTACGAGCAGTACTTC. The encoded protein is CASSPSGTGTYEQYF.

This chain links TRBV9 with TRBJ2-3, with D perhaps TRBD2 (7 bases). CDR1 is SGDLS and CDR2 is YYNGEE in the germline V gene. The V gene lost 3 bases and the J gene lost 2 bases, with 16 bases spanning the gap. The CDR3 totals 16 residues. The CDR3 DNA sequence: TGTGCCAGCAGCGGACATCGGGGGGCCTACACAGATACGCAGTATTTT. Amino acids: CASSGHRGAYTDTQYF.

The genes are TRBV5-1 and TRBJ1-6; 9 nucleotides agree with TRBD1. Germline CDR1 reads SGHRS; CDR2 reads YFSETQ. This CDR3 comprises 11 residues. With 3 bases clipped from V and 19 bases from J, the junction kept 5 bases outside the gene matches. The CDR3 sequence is CASSSGTGLHF. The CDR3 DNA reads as TGCGCCAGCAGCTCCGGGACAGGGCTTCACTTT.

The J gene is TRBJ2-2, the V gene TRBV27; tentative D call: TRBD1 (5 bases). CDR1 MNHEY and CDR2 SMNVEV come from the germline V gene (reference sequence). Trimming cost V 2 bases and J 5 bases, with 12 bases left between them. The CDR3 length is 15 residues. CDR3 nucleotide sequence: TGTGCCAGCAGTTTAAAGCAGGGATTGACCGGGGAGCTGTTTTTT. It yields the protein CASSLKQGLTGELFF.

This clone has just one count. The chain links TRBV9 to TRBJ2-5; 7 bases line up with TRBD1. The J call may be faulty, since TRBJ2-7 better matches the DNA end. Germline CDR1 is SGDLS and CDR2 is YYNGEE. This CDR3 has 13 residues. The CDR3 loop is CASSHRGQSEQYF. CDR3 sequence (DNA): TGTGCCAGCAGTCACCGGGGACAGTCCGAGCAGTACTTC.

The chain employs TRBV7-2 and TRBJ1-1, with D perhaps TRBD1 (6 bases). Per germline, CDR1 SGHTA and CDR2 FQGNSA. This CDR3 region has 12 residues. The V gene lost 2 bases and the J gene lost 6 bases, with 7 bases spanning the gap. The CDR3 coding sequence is TGTGCCAGCAGCTTACAGGGGCCTGAAGCTTTCTTT. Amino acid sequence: CASSLQGPEAFF.

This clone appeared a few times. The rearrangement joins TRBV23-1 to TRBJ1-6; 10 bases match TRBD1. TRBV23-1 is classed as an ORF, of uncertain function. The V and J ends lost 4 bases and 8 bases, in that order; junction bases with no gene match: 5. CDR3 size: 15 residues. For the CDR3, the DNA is TGCGCCAGCAGTCGAGACAGGGGGCGGGATTCACCCCTCCACTTT. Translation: CASSRDRGRDSPLHF.

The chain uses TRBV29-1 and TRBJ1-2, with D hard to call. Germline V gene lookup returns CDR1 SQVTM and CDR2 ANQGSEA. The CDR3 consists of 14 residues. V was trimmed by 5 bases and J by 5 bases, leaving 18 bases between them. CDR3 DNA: TGCAGCGTTAGATTAGGAACTCCACCGTATGGCTACACCTTC. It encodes CSVRLGTPPYGYTF. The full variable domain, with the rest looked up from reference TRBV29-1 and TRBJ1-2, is SAVISQKPSRDICQRGTSLTIQCQVDSQVTMMFWYRQQPGQSLTLIATANQGSEATYESGFVIDKFPISRPNLTFSTLTVSNMSPEDSSIYLCSVRLGTPPYGYTFGSGTRLTVV.

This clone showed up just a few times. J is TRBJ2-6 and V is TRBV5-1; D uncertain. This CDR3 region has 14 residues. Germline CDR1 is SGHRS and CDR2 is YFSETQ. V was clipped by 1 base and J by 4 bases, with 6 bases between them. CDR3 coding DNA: TGCGCCAGCAGCTTGAGTGCGGGGGCCAACGTCCTGACTTTC. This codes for CASSLSAGANVLTF.

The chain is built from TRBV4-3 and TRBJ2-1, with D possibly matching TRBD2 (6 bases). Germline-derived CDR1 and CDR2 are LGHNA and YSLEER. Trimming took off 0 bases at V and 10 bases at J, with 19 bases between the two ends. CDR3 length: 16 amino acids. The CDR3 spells CASSQDLETRHWEQFF. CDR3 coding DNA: TGCGCCAGCAGCCAAGATCTGGAGACTAGGCACTGGGAGCAGTTCTTC.

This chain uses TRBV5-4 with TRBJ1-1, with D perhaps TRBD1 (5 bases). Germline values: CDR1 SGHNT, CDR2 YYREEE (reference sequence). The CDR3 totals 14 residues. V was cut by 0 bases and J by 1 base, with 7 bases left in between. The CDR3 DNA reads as TGTGCCAGCAGCTTGGGACAGCAGAACACTGAAGCTTTCTTT. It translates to CASSLGQQNTEAFF.

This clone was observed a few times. This CDR3 reads CASSYHRGETQYF. The CDR3 DNA follows: TGTGCCAGCAGCTACCATAGGGGAGAGACCCAGTACTTC. The chain joins TRBV7-6 to TRBJ2-5; D possibly corresponds to TRBD1 (5 bases). V was shortened by 4 bases and J by 4 bases, with 10 bases between the two germline ends. CDR1 is SGHVS, CDR2 FNYEAQ, per germline. There are 13 residues in the CDR3.

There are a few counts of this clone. The DNA of the CDR3 is TGTGCCAGCAGCCCTCCGGGACAGGGGGCCGCGGGGGCCAACGTCCTGACTTTC. Protein sequence: CASSPPGQGAAGANVLTF. V and J are TRBV7-3 and TRBJ2-6; 12 bases match TRBD1. Trimming cost V 5 bases and J 4 bases; bases outside gene matches: 9. Germline values: CDR1 SGHTA, CDR2 FQGTGA. The CDR3 runs to 18 residues.

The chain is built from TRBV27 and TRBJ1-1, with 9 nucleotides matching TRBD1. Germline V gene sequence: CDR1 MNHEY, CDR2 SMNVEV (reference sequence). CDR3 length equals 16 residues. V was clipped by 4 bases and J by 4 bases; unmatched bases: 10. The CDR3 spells CASSSARGTGTTEAFF. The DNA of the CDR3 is TGTGCCAGCAGTTCCGCACGTGGGACAGGGACCACTGAAGCTTTCTTT.

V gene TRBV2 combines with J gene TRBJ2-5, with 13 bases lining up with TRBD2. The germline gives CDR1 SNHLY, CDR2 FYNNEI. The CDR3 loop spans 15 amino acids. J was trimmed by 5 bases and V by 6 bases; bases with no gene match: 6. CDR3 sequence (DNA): TGTGCCAGCAGCGGACTAGCGGGGGCGGGGGAGACCCAGTACTTC. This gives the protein CASSGLAGAGETQYF.

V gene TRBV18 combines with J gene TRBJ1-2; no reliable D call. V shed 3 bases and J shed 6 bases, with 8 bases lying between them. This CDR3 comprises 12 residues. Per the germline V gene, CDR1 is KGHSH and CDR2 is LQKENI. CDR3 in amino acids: CASSPSVDGYTF. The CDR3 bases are TGTGCCAGCTCACCCTCGGTAGATGGCTACACCTTC.

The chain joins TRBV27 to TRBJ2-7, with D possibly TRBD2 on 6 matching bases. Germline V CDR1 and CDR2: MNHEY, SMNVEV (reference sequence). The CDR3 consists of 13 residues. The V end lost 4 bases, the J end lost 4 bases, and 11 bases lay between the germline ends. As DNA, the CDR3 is TGTGCCAGCAGTTGGGGACGGGGGTACGAGCAGTACTTC. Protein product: CASSWGRGYEQYF.

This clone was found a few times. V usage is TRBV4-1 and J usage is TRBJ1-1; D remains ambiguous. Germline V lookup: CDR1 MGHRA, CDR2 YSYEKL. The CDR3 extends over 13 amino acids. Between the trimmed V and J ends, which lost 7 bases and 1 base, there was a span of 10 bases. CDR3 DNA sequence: TGCGCCAGCACCTACGACGGGAACACTGAAGCTTTCTTT. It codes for CASTYDGNTEAFF.

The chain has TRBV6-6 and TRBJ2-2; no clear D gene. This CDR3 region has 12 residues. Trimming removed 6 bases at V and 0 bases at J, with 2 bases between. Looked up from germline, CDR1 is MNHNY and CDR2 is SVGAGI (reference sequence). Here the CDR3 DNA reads TGTGCCAGCAGCCCGAACACCGGGGAGCTGTTTTTT. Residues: CASSPNTGELFF.

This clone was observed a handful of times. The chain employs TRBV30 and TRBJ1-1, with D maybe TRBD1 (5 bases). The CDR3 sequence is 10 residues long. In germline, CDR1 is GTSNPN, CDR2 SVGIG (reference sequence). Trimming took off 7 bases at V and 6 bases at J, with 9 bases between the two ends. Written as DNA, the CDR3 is TGTGCCTTCGAGGGGCCTGAAGCTTTCTTT. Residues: CAFEGPEAFF.

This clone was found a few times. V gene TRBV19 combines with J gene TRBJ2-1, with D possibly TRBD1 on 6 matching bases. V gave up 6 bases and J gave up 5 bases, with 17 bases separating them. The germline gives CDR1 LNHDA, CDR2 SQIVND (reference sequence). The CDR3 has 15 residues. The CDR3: CASSETGTTHNEQFF. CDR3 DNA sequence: TGTGCCAGTAGCGAAACCGGGACAACCCACAATGAGCAGTTCTTC.

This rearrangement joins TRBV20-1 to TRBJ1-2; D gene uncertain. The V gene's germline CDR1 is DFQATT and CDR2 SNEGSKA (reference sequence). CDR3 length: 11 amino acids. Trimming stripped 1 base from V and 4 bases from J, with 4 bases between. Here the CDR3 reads CSARVGYGYTF. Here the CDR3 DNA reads TGCAGTGCTAGAGTCGGCTATGGCTACACCTTC.

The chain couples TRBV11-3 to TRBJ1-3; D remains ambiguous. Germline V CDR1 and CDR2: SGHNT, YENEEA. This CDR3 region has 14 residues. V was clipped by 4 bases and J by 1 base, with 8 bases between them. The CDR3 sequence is CASSSDGSGNTIYF. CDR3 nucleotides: TGTGCCAGCAGCTCCGACGGGTCTGGAAACACCATATATTTT.

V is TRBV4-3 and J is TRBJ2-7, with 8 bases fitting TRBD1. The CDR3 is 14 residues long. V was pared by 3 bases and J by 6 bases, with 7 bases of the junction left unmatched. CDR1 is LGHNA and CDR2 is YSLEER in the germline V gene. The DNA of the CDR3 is TGCGCCAGCAGCCACGGACAGGGAAGGGGCGAGCAGTACTTC. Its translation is CASSHGQGRGEQYF.